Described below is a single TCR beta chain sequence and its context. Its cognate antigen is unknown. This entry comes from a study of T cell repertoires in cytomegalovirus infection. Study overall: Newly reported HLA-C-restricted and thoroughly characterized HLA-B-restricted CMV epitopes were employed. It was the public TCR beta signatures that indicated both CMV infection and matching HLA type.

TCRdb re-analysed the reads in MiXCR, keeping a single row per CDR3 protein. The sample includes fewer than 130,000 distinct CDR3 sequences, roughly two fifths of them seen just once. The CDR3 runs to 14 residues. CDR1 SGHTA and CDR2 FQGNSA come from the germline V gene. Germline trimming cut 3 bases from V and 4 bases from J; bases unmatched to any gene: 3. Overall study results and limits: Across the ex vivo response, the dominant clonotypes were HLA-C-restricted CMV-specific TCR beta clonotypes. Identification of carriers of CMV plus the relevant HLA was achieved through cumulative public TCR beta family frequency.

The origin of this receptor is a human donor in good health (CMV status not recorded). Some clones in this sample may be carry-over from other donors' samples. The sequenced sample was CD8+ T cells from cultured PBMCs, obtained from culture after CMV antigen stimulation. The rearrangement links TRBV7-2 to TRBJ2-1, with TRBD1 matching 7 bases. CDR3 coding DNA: TGTGCCAGCAGCTTTACAGGGGATTACAATGAGCAGTTCTTC. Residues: CASSFTGDYNEQFF. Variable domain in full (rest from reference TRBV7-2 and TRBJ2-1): GAGVSQSPSNKVTEKGKDVELRCDPISGHTALYWYRQSLGQGLEFLIYFQGNSAPDKSGLPSDRFSAERTGGSVSTLTIQRTQQEDSAVYLCASSFTGDYNEQFFGPGTRLTVL.